This is a list of T cell receptor beta chains from one sample in a study of blood T cell repertoires in COVID-19. Libraries were prepared by immunoSEQ multiplex PCR; TCRdb keeps only in-frame clonotypes and omits some of them. The table has roughly 300,000 clones, 70% to 90% seen once. What was sequenced was PBMCs or T cells enriched from blood (not recorded which). The receptors derive from a woman younger than 45 who had recovered from COVID-19. The CDR3 runs from the conserved cysteine through the conserved F or W. The D gene is left open where the match is weak. Clone size is shown for a subset of rows, as once, few, many or a class of expanded clone.

j_gene | v_gene | d_gene | abundance | CDR3nt | CDR3aa
TRBJ1-1 | TRBV6-1 | - | - | TGTGCCAGCAGTGAAGGGCGGGACACTGAAGCTTTCTTT | CASSEGRDTEAFF
TRBJ2-2 | TRBV2 | TRBD1 | - | TGTGCCAGCAGTTGGACAGGGAGAGGCACCGGGGAGCTGTTTTTT | CASSWTGRGTGELFF
TRBJ1-1 | TRBV7-2 | - | - | TGTGCCAGCAGCGCGACTACTTGGGGCACTGAAGCTTTCTTT | CASSATTWGTEAFF
TRBJ2-3 | TRBV6-5 | TRBD1 | - | TGTGCCAGCAGCCTGGACAGGGAAGATACGCAGTATTTT | CASSLDREDTQYF
TRBJ2-5 | TRBV6-5 | - | - | TGTGCCAGCAGTTACTCGAGGGGCGGGGAAGAGACCCAGTACTTC | CASSYSRGGEETQYF
TRBJ1-2 | TRBV3-1/TRBV3-2 | - | - | TGTGCCAGCAGCCAAGACGGGGGATCTATTTATGGCTACACCTTC | CASSQDGGSIYGYTF
TRBJ1-1 | TRBV9 | - | - | TGTGCCAGCATGTCGAGCACTGAAGCTTTCTTT | CASMSSTEAFF
TRBJ1-5 | TRBV18 | TRBD1 | - | TGTGCCAGCTCACCAAAACAGGGGAATAGCAATCAGCCCCAGCATTTT | CASSPKQGNSNQPQHF
TRBJ2-3 | TRBV2 | - | - | TGTGCCAGCAGTCCGGGACTTGGCACAGATACGCAGTATTTT | CASSPGLGTDTQYF
TRBJ1-1 | TRBV5-4 | TRBD1 | many | TGTGCCAGCAGCTCGGGACAGGGTCAGGCCGAAGCTTTCTTT | CASSSGQGQAEAFF
TRBJ1-2 | TRBV30 | - | - | TGTGCCTGGAGTGTGGCAGAATATGGCTACACCTTC | CAWSVAEYGYTF
TRBJ1-1 | TRBV15 | - | - | TGTGCCACCAGCGGCAGGGTTTCCTCGTCTGAAGCTTTCTTT | CATSGRVSSSEAFF
TRBJ1-4 | TRBV29-1 | - | - | TGCAGCGTTTCTTCGGGTGAAAAACTGTTTTTT | CSVSSGEKLFF
TRBJ2-1 | TRBV7-8 | - | - | TGTGCCAGCAGCTTAAGACGAAGGCCTAGGGGCCACAATGAGCAGTTCTTC | CASSLRRRPRGHNEQFF
TRBJ1-2 | TRBV4-2 | TRBD1 | - | TGTGCCAGCAGCCAGGACAGGGGGAGCATGAGCTACACCTTC | CASSQDRGSMSYTF
TRBJ2-3 | TRBV7-2 | - | - | TGTGCCAGCAGCCCCAGGGCGGCCGTTTTGGCCACAGATACGCAGTATTTT | CASSPRAAVLATDTQYF
TRBJ2-6 | TRBV11-1 | - | - | TGTGCCATTTCGACCGGGGGTGGGGCCAACGTCCTGACTTTC | CAISTGGGANVLTF
TRBJ2-7 | TRBV27 | - | - | TGTGCCTCGGCAGGGTCGAAATACGAGCAGTACTTC | CASAGSKYEQYF
TRBJ1-3 | TRBV9 | - | - | TGTGCCAGCAGCGAGAGAGCTCTCTTGCTAGAGGGAAACACCATATATTTT | CASSERALLLEGNTIYF
TRBJ1-1 | TRBV5-1 | - | - | TGCGCCAGCAGCTTGACAGGTGGGGACACTGAAGCTTTCTTT | CASSLTGGDTEAFF
TRBJ1-1 | TRBV3-1/TRBV3-2 | - | - | TGTGCCAGCAGCCAAGACAGGGGTGGGACTGAAGCTTTCTTT | CASSQDRGGTEAFF
TRBJ1-1 | TRBV20-1 | - | - | TGCAGTGCTGCAAGGGGTGGTGAAGCTTTCTTT | CSAARGGEAFF
TRBJ2-7 | TRBV7-2 | TRBD2 | - | TGTGCCAGCAGCTTGGGAGGGACCCCCGTCCACGAGCAGTACTTC | CASSLGGTPVHEQYF
TRBJ2-7 | TRBV5-4 | - | - | TGTGCCAGCAGCGCGACAGGGTCCGGGGGATTGCAGTACTTC | CASSATGSGGLQYF
TRBJ2-4 | TRBV18 | TRBD1 | - | TGTGCCAGCTCACCAAGGGACAGTCAAAACATTCAGTACTTC | CASSPRDSQNIQYF
TRBJ1-2 | TRBV9 | - | - | TGTGCCAGCAGCAGTCGACAGGTTACTAACTATGGCTACACCTTC | CASSSRQVTNYGYTF